Presented here are 19 T cell receptor beta chains from one specimen sequenced in a study of blood T cell repertoires in COVID-19. The repertoire was sequenced with immunoSEQ multiplex PCR; TCRdb's copy has only in-frame clones and lacks some. The repertoire has around 270,000 clones, more than 75% of them found once; the top ten carry about 10%. The material sequenced was peripheral blood. The receptors here all came from a man aged 35 to 55 who had recovered from COVID-19.

The J gene is TRBJ2-5, the V gene TRBV19; 12 bases are shared with TRBD2. After removal of 5 bases from V and 2 bases from J, the junction contained 12 bases not matched to a gene. The CDR3 is made up of 18 amino acids. Germline V gives CDR1 LNHDA, CDR2 SQIVND (reference sequence). In nucleotides, the CDR3 is TGTGCCAGTAGTTCTGGGACTAGCGGGTCGTCTTTTCAAGAGACCCAGTACTTC. Amino acid sequence: CASSSGTSGSSFQETQYF.

This clone has more than one count but fewer than ten. The rearrangement joins TRBV5-1 to TRBJ1-3; 8 bases match TRBD1. CDR1 and CDR2 (germline): SGHRS, YFSETQ. This CDR3 region has 16 residues. With V trimmed by 4 bases and J by 1 base, 7 bases remained unmatched. Written as DNA, the CDR3 is TGCGCCAGCAGCCAAGGACAGGGCTTTTCTGGAAACACCATATATTTT. Its protein product is CASSQGQGFSGNTIYF.

The gene calls are TRBV10-3 and TRBJ2-7; 14 nucleotides align to TRBD2. After removal of 6 bases from V and 10 bases from J, the junction contained 5 bases not matched to a gene. CDR1 is ENHRY, CDR2 SYGVKD, per germline. The CDR3 contains 13 residues. The DNA of the CDR3 is TGTGCCATCAGCCCCGGGACTAGCGGGAGCCAGTACTTC. Residues: CAISPGTSGSQYF.

The chain employs TRBV18 and TRBJ2-7; D might be TRBD2 (5 bases). The germline V and J ends were trimmed by 3 bases and 9 bases, with 12 bases remaining between them. This CDR3 has 12 residues. CDR1 and CDR2 from the germline V gene are KGHSH and LQKENI. DNA of the CDR3: TGTGCCAGCTCACCCCCATCTGGAGGGCAGTACTTC. This gives the protein CASSPPSGGQYF.

The genes are TRBV7-9 and TRBJ1-2; 7 positions match TRBD1. CDR3 size: 11 residues. Germline-derived CDR1 and CDR2 are SEHNR and FQNEAQ (reference sequence). V gave up 6 bases and J gave up 7 bases; unmatched junction bases: 2. The CDR3 coding sequence is TGTGCCAGCAGGGGGGACAGTGGCTACACCTTC. Translated, it gives CASRGDSGYTF.

The chain employs TRBV5-1 and TRBJ1-2, with D uncertain. CDR1 is SGHRS, CDR2 YFSETQ, per germline. The V end lost 5 bases, the J end lost 4 bases, and 24 bases lay between the germline ends. The CDR3 has 17 amino acids. Written as DNA, the CDR3 is TGCGCCAGCAGATTGCGGGTAGTGAACACCGTCGGCTATGGCTACACCTTC. It specifies CASRLRVVNTVGYGYTF.

This chain connects TRBV5-5 to TRBJ1-2; 7 bases fit TRBD1. The CDR3 extends over 16 amino acids. J gave up 5 bases and V 0 bases, and 10 bases lay outside the gene matches. The germline CDR1 and CDR2 sequences are SGHKS and YYEKEE (reference sequence). CDR3 nucleotide sequence: TGTGCCAGCAGCTTGGGTTCAGCAGGGGGAAGATATGGCTACACCTTC. The encoded protein is CASSLGSAGGRYGYTF.

This clone was found a few times. The chain recombines TRBV19 with TRBJ2-2; 9 positions match TRBD1. There are 15 residues in the CDR3. The trim removed 5 bases at V and 4 bases at J, leaving 5 bases unmatched. From germline, CDR1 is LNHDA and CDR2 SQIVND (reference sequence). As DNA, the CDR3 is TGTGCCAGTAGTCCCGGGACAGGGTCCACCGGGGAGCTGTTTTTT. Its protein product is CASSPGTGSTGELFF.

The chain is built from TRBV28 and TRBJ1-2; D is perhaps TRBD1 (6 bases). Trimming removed 5 bases from V and 8 bases from J, with 33 bases in between. Germline V gene data show CDR1 as MDHEN and CDR2 as SYDVKM. The CDR3 is 19 residues long. For the CDR3, the DNA is TGTGCCAGCAGTCCAGGGGTATCCAAGGGGTTCAAGGCTATGCGGGGCTACACCTTC. Translating it yields CASSPGVSKGFKAMRGYTF.

V is TRBV7-8 and J is TRBJ2-7, with 7 bases matching TRBD1. With 5 bases clipped from V and 3 bases from J, the junction kept 13 bases outside the gene matches. The germline V gene has CDR1 SGHVS and CDR2 FQNEAQ. CDR3 length equals 16 residues. The CDR3 region is CASSPRGGQILYEQYF. In DNA form, the CDR3 reads TGTGCCAGCAGCCCTAGAGGGGGACAGATCCTCTACGAGCAGTACTTC.

This chain connects TRBV27 to TRBJ2-1; possibly TRBD2 for D (6 bases). V dropped 7 bases and J dropped 2 bases, with 15 bases sitting between them. The germline V gene encodes CDR1 MNHEY and CDR2 SMNVEV (reference sequence). The CDR3 has 15 amino acids. DNA of the CDR3: TGTGCCAGCACCCAACTAGCAGGCCCCTACAATGAGCAGTTCTTC. Its translation: CASTQLAGPYNEQFF.

About this clone itself: One end of the junction does not line up with germline, which may come from a read error. This sequence joins TRBV9 and TRBJ1-2; D call uncertain. Germline-derived CDR1 and CDR2 are SGDLS and YYNGEE. This CDR3 comprises 13 residues. The CDR3 sequence: CASSVNIADPVNF. In DNA, the CDR3 is TGTGCCAGCAGCGTAAATATAGCAGACCCTGTAAACTTC. The variable domain in full, completed from reference TRBV9 and TRBJ1-2, reads DSGVTQTPKHLITATGQRVTLRCSPRSGDLSVYWYQQSLDQGLQFLIQYYNGEERAKGNILERFSAQQFPDLHSELNLSSLELGDSALYFCASSVNIADPVNFGSGTRLTVV.

This clone was found once. This CDR3 is CSVAPKGWEQYF. The DNA of the CDR3 is TGCAGCGTCGCACCCAAGGGGTGGGAGCAGTACTTC. The chain is built from TRBV29-1 and TRBJ2-7; maybe TRBD1 (5 bases). This CDR3 is built from 12 residues. V gave up 6 bases and J gave up 7 bases, with 16 bases separating them. Looked up from germline, CDR1 is SQVTM and CDR2 is ANQGSEA.

This rearrangement joins TRBV18 to TRBJ2-1, with D possibly matching TRBD2 (5 bases). The ends were cut back, 0 bases at V and 1 base at J, with 13 bases in the middle. Germline V gene data show CDR1 as KGHSH and CDR2 as LQKENI. CDR3 length: 17 residues. Here the CDR3 reads CASSPPRAASSYNEQFF. The CDR3 DNA reads as TGTGCCAGCTCACCACCGCGAGCGGCGTCGTCCTACAATGAGCAGTTCTTC.

This chain connects TRBV7-9 to TRBJ2-2; D remains unclear. V shed 7 bases and J shed 8 bases, with 11 bases lying between them. This CDR3 spans 12 amino acids. Germline V gene sequence: CDR1 SEHNR, CDR2 FQNEAQ (reference sequence). CDR3 protein: CASTPWPGELFF. The CDR3 region has the DNA TGTGCCAGCACCCCGTGGCCGGGGGAGCTGTTTTTT.

V usage is TRBV12-3 or TRBV12-4 and J usage is TRBJ1-2; D gene unclear. Trimming pared 5 bases from V and 5 bases from J, leaving 9 bases between. This CDR3 is built from 12 residues. The CDR3, as DNA: TGTGCCAGCAGTCGAGACACTTATGGCTACACCTTC. This codes for CASSRDTYGYTF.

The V gene is TRBV5-4, the J gene TRBJ2-5, with a weak D call TRBD1 (6 bases). CDR3 length: 15 amino acids. CDR1 and CDR2 from the germline V gene are SGHNT and YYREEE (reference sequence). The V and J ends lost 0 bases and 2 bases respectively, with 11 bases between them. CDR3 DNA: TGTGCCAGCAGCTTGGGGACAGCAAGTCAAGAGACCCAGTACTTC. Translating it yields CASSLGTASQETQYF.

The chain is built from TRBV2 and TRBJ2-7, with 7 bases aligning to TRBD2. Per germline, CDR1 SNHLY and CDR2 FYNNEI. This CDR3 has 12 residues. The junction had 5 bases not matched to a gene; V was cut back by 8 bases and J by 4 bases. The CDR3 DNA is TGTGCCAGCTCTGGCGGGAGTTACGAGCAGTACTTC. It yields the protein CASSGGSYEQYF.

The chain has TRBV18 and TRBJ1-5, with TRBD1 identical over 9 bases. Germline CDR1 reads KGHSH; CDR2 reads LQKENI. The V segment lost 2 bases and the J segment 5 bases; nucleotides outside the gene matches: 4. The CDR3 is made up of 15 amino acids. CDR3 loop: CASSPTQGADQPQHF. The DNA for the CDR3 is TGTGCCAGCTCACCAACACAGGGGGCGGATCAGCCCCAGCATTTT. Variable domain in full (rest from reference TRBV18 and TRBJ1-5): NAGVMQNPRHLVRRRGQEARLRCSPMKGHSHVYWYRQLPEEGLKFMVYLQKENIIDESGMPKERFSAEFPKEGPSILRIQQVVRGDSAAYFCASSPTQGADQPQHFGDGTRLSIL.